The next 19 T cell receptor beta chains were all read from a single sample in a study of early T cells in non-severe SARS-CoV-2 infection. Via MiXCR, TCRdb re-called the 5' RACE reads, giving one row per CDR3 protein. The sample consists of 60,000 to 75,000 distinct CDR3 sequences, approximately 12% of them appearing once. What was sequenced was whole blood. The receptor source for this set is an adult who was a healthcare worker with PCR-confirmed SARS-CoV-2 infection or an uninfected control (not recorded which).

This sequence joins TRBV11-3 and TRBJ2-7; 8 positions match TRBD1. The CDR3 sequence is 15 residues long. CDR1 and CDR2 from the germline V gene are SGHNT and YENEEA. V shed 4 bases, J shed 2 bases, and the junction held 7 bases outside the gene matches. The CDR3 sequence: CASSSGGQATYEQYF. CDR3 DNA: TGTGCCAGCAGCTCCGGGGGACAGGCAACCTACGAGCAGTACTTC.

The rearrangement joins TRBV7-2 to TRBJ2-1, with D unresolved. The germline gives CDR1 SGHTA, CDR2 FQGNSA. CDR3 size: 14 residues. The germline V and J ends were trimmed by 1 base and 6 bases, with 10 bases remaining between them. The CDR3 sequence is CASSLVVGVNEQFF. The CDR3 DNA follows: TGTGCCAGCAGCTTAGTAGTGGGTGTCAATGAGCAGTTCTTC.

This clonotype was picked up many times. CDR3 loop: CASSITGGIQETQYF. For the CDR3, the DNA is TGTGCCAGCAGCATCACAGGGGGCATCCAAGAGACCCAGTACTTC. The chain links TRBV7-9 to TRBJ2-5; 9 bases agree with TRBD1. With V trimmed by 5 bases and J by 1 base, 5 bases remained unmatched. Germline V gene sequence: CDR1 SEHNR, CDR2 FQNEAQ (reference sequence). CDR3 length: 15 amino acids.

The V gene is TRBV18, the J gene TRBJ1-1; 7 bases are shared with TRBD1. Per germline, CDR1 KGHSH and CDR2 LQKENI. This CDR3 contains 13 residues. The V segment lost 6 bases and the J segment 3 bases; nucleotides outside the gene matches: 4. CDR3 sequence: CASSPGQYTEAFF. DNA of the CDR3: TGTGCCAGCTCCCCGGGACAGTACACTGAAGCTTTCTTT.

This clonotype has only a few counts. V gene TRBV7-9 combines with J gene TRBJ2-5; D is tentatively TRBD1 or TRBD2 (5 bases each). Germline CDR1 and CDR2: SEHNR and FQNEAQ (reference sequence). V lost 3 bases and J 4 bases, leaving 12 bases between the germline ends. This CDR3 contains 14 residues. CDR3 sequence reads: CASSFEGRAETQYF. CDR3 coding DNA: TGTGCCAGCAGCTTCGAGGGGCGTGCAGAGACCCAGTACTTC. The full variable domain, completed using reference TRBV7-9 and TRBJ2-5, is DTGVSQNPRHKITKRGQNVTFRCDPISEHNRLYWYRQTLGQGPEFLTYFQNEAQLEKSRLLSDRFSAERPKGSFSTLEIQRTEQGDSAMYLCASSFEGRAETQYFGPGTRLLVL.

This clonotype was found many times. The V call is TRBV6-6, the J call TRBJ2-7; 7 bases agree with TRBD1. Germline assignment: CDR1 MNHNY and CDR2 SVGAGI (reference sequence). The ends lost 6 bases at V and 4 bases at J; junction bases unmatched: 12. The CDR3 spans 15 residues. The CDR3 DNA is TGTGCCAGCAGCACAAATTCCAGGGGGAAGTACGAGCAGTACTTC. Its protein product is CASSTNSRGKYEQYF.

This rearrangement joins TRBV12-3 or TRBV12-4 to TRBJ1-2, with a tentative D call TRBD1 (6 bases). The CDR3 is made up of 13 amino acids. The V end was cut by 4 bases, the J end by 6 bases, with 12 bases between. CDR3 residues: CASSWQGLNGYTF. As DNA, the CDR3 is TGTGCCAGCAGTTGGCAGGGGTTGAATGGCTACACCTTC.

Ten or more counts support this clonotype. The chain employs TRBV12-3 or TRBV12-4 and TRBJ1-2; D is ambiguous. V lost 3 bases to trimming and J lost 4 bases, with 6 bases between them. The CDR3 sequence is 12 residues long. CDR3 DNA: TGTGCCAGCAGTTTTGTGGGCTATGGCTACACCTTC. It encodes CASSFVGYGYTF.

At least ten counts were recorded for this clonotype. The chain recombines TRBV19 with TRBJ1-2; no clear D. Trimming took off 3 bases at V and 3 bases at J, with 8 bases between the two ends. The CDR3 is 13 amino acids. Germline loops: CDR1 LNHDA, CDR2 SQIVND (reference sequence). Here the CDR3 DNA reads TGTGCCAGTAGTATGTATGGGGACTATGGCTACACCTTC. As protein: CASSMYGDYGYTF. The full variable domain, rest sourced from reference TRBV19 and TRBJ1-2, is DGGITQSPKYLFRKEGQNVTLSCEQNLNHDAMYWYRQDPGQGLRLIYYSQIVNDFQKGDIAEGYSVSREKKESFPLTVTSAQKNPTAFYLCASSMYGDYGYTFGSGTRLTVV.

This clonotype was picked up a small number of times. This chain joins TRBV10-2 and TRBJ1-5; no clear D gene. Germline V gives CDR1 WSHSY, CDR2 SAAADI. V was trimmed by 2 bases and J by 1 base, leaving 6 bases between them. This CDR3 spans 14 amino acids. The CDR3 DNA reads TGCGCCAGCAGTGAGCAGGTCAGCAATCAGCCCCAGCATTTT. It is translated as CASSEQVSNQPQHF.

This chain connects TRBV6-1 to TRBJ2-3, with D hard to call. The length of the CDR3 is 15 residues. Germline-derived CDR1 and CDR2 are MNHNS and SASEGT. Deletions cut 8 bases from V and 2 bases from J, with 17 bases between. CDR3: CASRRRYDSTDTQYF. Here the CDR3 DNA reads TGTGCCAGCCGCCGACGGTACGACTCCACAGATACGCAGTATTTT.

This clonotype has a count of ten or more. The rearrangement links TRBV29-1 to TRBJ2-7, with 12 positions matching TRBD2. This CDR3 region has 14 residues. The V gene's germline CDR1 is SQVTM and CDR2 ANQGSEA. The ends lost 7 bases at V and 4 bases at J; junction bases unmatched: 8. The CDR3 here is CSARTSGKAYEQYF. The CDR3 bases are TGCAGCGCCCGGACTAGCGGGAAGGCTTACGAGCAGTACTTC.

This clonotype was seen ten or more times. The chain employs TRBV5-6 and TRBJ2-7; D is perhaps TRBD1 or TRBD2 (5 bases each). V lost 4 bases, J lost 5 bases, and 13 bases lay in between. Germline CDR1 is SGHDT and CDR2 is YYEEEE. The CDR3 is made up of 13 amino acids. The CDR3: CASSLGRVHEQYF. Written as DNA, the CDR3 is TGTGCCAGCAGCCTGGGGCGGGTCCACGAGCAGTACTTC.

This clonotype was seen more than once but under ten times. This chain connects TRBV18 to TRBJ1-1; D is ambiguous. Germline assignment: CDR1 KGHSH and CDR2 LQKENI. Trimming removed 3 bases from V and 1 base from J, with 12 bases in between. The CDR3 contains 15 residues. The CDR3 DNA follows: TGTGCCAGCTCACCCCGGGCGGAGGCGAACACTGAAGCTTTCTTT. It is translated as CASSPRAEANTEAFF.

The sample holds many counts of this clonotype. CDR3 amino acids: CASSLNDVPAPEQYF. CDR3 in DNA: TGTGCCAGCAGCTTAAACGATGTCCCCGCCCCCGAGCAGTACTTC. V is TRBV7-9 and J is TRBJ2-7; D remains unclear. Germline V gene sequence: CDR1 SEHNR, CDR2 FQNEAQ (reference sequence). The V and J ends lost 2 bases and 6 bases respectively, with 17 bases between them. The CDR3 contains 15 residues.

The rearrangement links TRBV11-3 to TRBJ1-2, with D possibly being TRBD1 (5 bases). This CDR3 comprises 17 residues. Germline-derived CDR1 and CDR2 are SGHNT and YENEEA. V shed 5 bases and J shed 4 bases, with 23 bases lying between them. CDR3 loop: CASSRHRGYQGGYGYTF. The CDR3 DNA reads TGTGCCAGCAGCCGTCACCGGGGATACCAGGGTGGCTATGGCTACACCTTC.

The chain employs TRBV5-1 and TRBJ1-6; perhaps TRBD1 as D (5 bases). V lost 2 bases and J 10 bases, leaving 19 bases between the germline ends. This CDR3 contains 16 residues. CDR1 and CDR2 from the germline V gene are SGHRS and YFSETQ. The CDR3 DNA reads as TGCGCCAGCAGCTTCGTTTATACCGGAGGGGACTCACCCCTCCACTTT. Residues: CASSFVYTGGDSPLHF.

On this clonotype itself: A read error may explain this, as a much larger clone is one base away. The J gene is TRBJ2-7, the V gene TRBV20-1, with TRBD1 matching 7 bases. Trimming took 6 bases from V and 2 from J; bases not matched to a gene: 13. CDR3 size: 15 residues. Germline CDR1 and CDR2: DFQATT and SNEGSKA (reference sequence). CDR3 DNA sequence: TGCAGTGCCGCGCTAGGGGGCACTGGCCCCTACGAGCAGTACTTC. It is translated as CSAALGGTGPYEQYF.

This clonotype was detected many times. The CDR3 DNA follows: TGCAGTGCTAGAGAACCCAGACTAGCGGGGGACACAGATACGCAGTATTTT. Its translation: CSAREPRLAGDTDTQYF. V gene TRBV20-1 combines with J gene TRBJ2-3; 12 bases match TRBD2. Germline lookup yields CDR1 DFQATT and CDR2 SNEGSKA (reference sequence). This CDR3 has 17 amino acids. V shed 0 bases, J shed 2 bases, and the junction held 6 bases outside the gene matches.